These 29 T cell receptor beta chains were all obtained from the same sample, sequenced in a study of blood T cell repertoires in COVID-19. Sequencing used immunoSEQ multiplex PCR; TCRdb keeps in-frame clones, though not all of them. The sample carries around 270,000 clones, 86% recorded once. Sequencing was performed on peripheral blood. The receptors shown here come from a man aged 25 to 45 with active or convalescent COVID-19.

The count of this clone is one. V usage is TRBV6-2 or TRBV6-3 and J usage is TRBJ1-6; D might be TRBD1 (6 bases). From germline, CDR1 is MNHEY and CDR2 SVGEGT. V was trimmed by 6 bases and J by 6 bases, leaving 12 bases between them. The CDR3 totals 14 residues. The CDR3 is CASSLQGSNSPLHF. DNA for the CDR3: TGTGCCAGCAGCCTCCAGGGGTCTAATTCACCCCTCCACTTT.

The V call is TRBV5-4, the J call TRBJ1-3; D might be TRBD1 (6 bases). Trimming took 4 bases from V and 4 from J, leaving 18 bases between them. This CDR3 comprises 16 residues. From germline, CDR1 is SGHNT and CDR2 YYREEE (reference sequence). CDR3 coding DNA: TGTGCCAGCAGCCCAGGCCCAGGGACAAAAGGAAACACCATATATTTT. Translating gives CASSPGPGTKGNTIYF.

V gene TRBV4-2 combines with J gene TRBJ1-2; D perhaps matches TRBD1 (5 bases). CDR1 and CDR2 from the germline V gene are LGHNA and YNFKEQ. This CDR3 is built from 15 residues. Trimming shortened V by 4 bases and J by 1 base, and 13 bases separated the two germline ends. CDR3 in amino acids: CASSLPTRDNYGYTF. The CDR3 DNA follows: TGTGCCAGCAGCCTACCCACCAGGGATAACTATGGCTACACCTTC.

Here the CDR3 reads CASSSSSGGRRGNEQFF. CDR3 DNA sequence: TGTGCCAGCAGCTCCTCTAGCGGGGGGCGTCGGGGCAATGAGCAGTTCTTC. This chain joins TRBV7-2 and TRBJ2-1, with TRBD2 identical over 11 bases. CDR1 and CDR2 from the germline V gene are SGHTA and FQGNSA. The CDR3 contains 17 residues. With 4 bases clipped from V and 6 bases from J, the junction kept 11 bases outside the gene matches.

The V and J genes are TRBV19 and TRBJ2-7, with D unclear. V was pared by 0 bases and J by 9 bases, with 18 bases between. The CDR3 loop spans 15 amino acids. Germline V gives CDR1 LNHDA, CDR2 SQIVND (reference sequence). In DNA form, the CDR3 reads TGTGCCAGTAGTATAGATCCTCGACAAACCAGGCGGCAGTACTTC. Its protein product is CASSIDPRQTRRQYF.

The rearrangement uses TRBV3-1 (or the pseudogene TRBV3-2) and TRBJ1-1, with 7 bases matching TRBD1. In germline, CDR1 is LGHDT, CDR2 YNNKEL (reference sequence). The length of the CDR3 is 16 residues. V was clipped by 1 base and J by 8 bases; unmatched bases: 13. CDR3 region: CASSQGRGRAGPEAFF. The CDR3 coding sequence is TGTGCCAGCAGCCAAGGTAGGGGGCGGGCGGGCCCGGAAGCTTTCTTT.

This clone is labeled as medium-sized (0.01 to 0.1%). The sample carries other DNA sequences with the same CDR3. The chain joins TRBV7-9 to TRBJ1-1; TRBD1 might be the D (6 bases). Germline V lookup: CDR1 SEHNR, CDR2 FQNEAQ (reference sequence). V lost 5 bases and J 1 base, leaving 14 bases between the germline ends. The CDR3 extends over 15 amino acids. The CDR3 nucleotides read TGTGCCAGCAGCCAGGGGCCTGGCAGGAACACTGAAGCTTTCTTT. Amino acids: CASSQGPGRNTEAFF.

The chain joins TRBV6-4 to TRBJ1-1, with D perhaps matching TRBD1 (6 bases). CDR3 length: 17 residues. Trimming stripped 9 bases from V and 0 bases from J, with 23 bases between. Germline assignment: CDR1 MRHNA and CDR2 SNTAGT. CDR3 DNA sequence: TGTGCCAGTAGCGATCTGGACAGACCCCTCCTGAACACTGAAGCTTTCTTT. Its translation is CASSDLDRPLLNTEAFF.

The J gene is TRBJ2-2, the V gene TRBV11-3, with 7 bases that match TRBD1. The CDR3 runs 15 residues. The trim removed 5 bases at V and 7 bases at J, leaving 10 bases unmatched. Per the germline V gene, CDR1 is SGHNT and CDR2 is YENEEA. In DNA, the CDR3 is TGTGCCAGCAGCAAAGGACAGGCCCCCAGCGGGGAGCTGTTTTTT. Translated: CASSKGQAPSGELFF.

This sequence joins TRBV2 and TRBJ1-2, with a possible D match to TRBD1 (5 bases). Per germline, CDR1 SNHLY and CDR2 FYNNEI. This CDR3 is 15 amino acids long. Trimming pared 3 bases from V and 4 bases from J, leaving 15 bases between. CDR3: CASSEVKGISYGYTF. The CDR3 nucleotides are TGTGCCAGCAGTGAGGTGAAGGGGATTAGCTATGGCTACACCTTC.

The chain carries TRBV20-1 and TRBJ2-7, with D uncertain. From germline, CDR1 is DFQATT and CDR2 SNEGSKA (reference sequence). This CDR3 is built from 11 residues. Trimming pared 3 bases from V and 12 bases from J, leaving 15 bases between. The CDR3 sequence: CSASVGRHLYF. DNA for the CDR3: TGCAGTGCTAGCGTTGGCAGGCACCTGTACTTC.

This chain connects TRBV7-2 to TRBJ2-7; 8 bases match TRBD1. Germline trimming cut 3 bases from V and 5 bases from J; bases unmatched to any gene: 6. Germline values: CDR1 SGHTA, CDR2 FQGNSA. The CDR3 is 14 residues long. The chain's CDR3 is CASSFGTGSHEQYF. CDR3 coding DNA: TGTGCCAGCAGCTTCGGGACAGGTAGCCACGAGCAGTACTTC.

The V and J genes are TRBV21-1 and TRBJ2-7; the D call TRBD1 from the table was never checked on the DNA. TRBV21-1 has pseudogene status. This CDR3 spans 19 amino acids. Here the CDR3 reads CASSKGPRTEGCNSYEQYF. The CDR3 bases are TGTGCCAGCAGCAAAGGTCCCCGGACAGAAGGATGTAACTCCTACGAGCAGTACTTC.

V gene TRBV27 combines with J gene TRBJ1-1; tentatively, D is TRBD1 (5 bases). Germline CDR1 is MNHEY and CDR2 is SMNVEV (reference sequence). CDR3 length: 15 amino acids. V shed 2 bases and J shed 5 bases, with 15 bases lying between them. The CDR3: CASSLGGYLQTEAFF. The CDR3 nucleotides are TGTGCCAGCAGTTTAGGGGGGTATCTTCAGACTGAAGCTTTCTTT.

The rearrangement joins TRBV27 to TRBJ1-5; a possible D gene is TRBD1 (5 bases). The CDR3 is 13 residues long. Trimming cost V 4 bases and J 5 bases, with 9 bases left between them. Germline CDR1 MNHEY, CDR2 SMNVEV (reference sequence). DNA for the CDR3: TGTGCCAGCAGTTCAGGGCCGTATCAGCCCCAGCATTTT. This encodes CASSSGPYQPQHF.

This clone was detected only once. The chain is built from TRBV7-9 and TRBJ2-1, with a weak D call TRBD2 (6 bases). V dropped 5 bases and J dropped 7 bases, with 12 bases sitting between them. CDR3 length: 13 residues. Per germline, CDR1 SEHNR and CDR2 FQNEAQ (reference sequence). As DNA, the CDR3 is TGTGCCAGCAGCCCCCGACGGGGGAATGAGCAGTTCTTC. It specifies CASSPRRGNEQFF.

This clone has just a few counts. J is TRBJ2-3 and V is TRBV5-1, with 8 bases aligning to TRBD2. The CDR3 totals 17 residues. Trimming cost V 1 base and J 2 bases; bases outside gene matches: 9. Germline assignment: CDR1 SGHRS and CDR2 YFSETQ. The CDR3, as DNA: TGCGCCAGCAGCTTGAGTGTGCGGGGGGCTAACACAGATACGCAGTATTTT. Its protein is CASSLSVRGANTDTQYF.

This rearrangement joins TRBV29-1 to TRBJ1-2; no definite D call. Germline values: CDR1 SQVTM, CDR2 ANQGSEA. This CDR3 is 12 amino acids long. Trimming removed 4 bases at V and 3 bases at J, with 9 bases between. The CDR3 coding sequence is TGCAGCGTTGCGGTGACATACTATGGCTACACCTTC. Translated, it gives CSVAVTYYGYTF.

The chain is built from TRBV2 and TRBJ1-3, with unresolved D. The V gene lost 0 bases and the J gene lost 4 bases, with 22 bases spanning the gap. CDR3 size: 19 residues. CDR1 is SNHLY, CDR2 FYNNEI, per germline. The CDR3 bases are TGTGCCAGCAGTGAAGCACTTAACCGCCAATTACAGTCGGGAAACACCATATATTTT. Translated: CASSEALNRQLQSGNTIYF.

Turning to this clone: Other DNA variants within this sample encode the same CDR3. The V and J genes are TRBV5-6 and TRBJ1-2; no definite D call. V lost 4 bases, J lost 2 bases, and 9 bases lay in between. This CDR3 comprises 13 residues. Germline CDR1 reads SGHDT; CDR2 reads YYEEEE. This CDR3 reads CASSLGGNYGYTF. The CDR3 coding sequence is TGTGCCAGCAGCCTAGGAGGGAACTATGGCTACACCTTC.

The V gene is TRBV12-3 or TRBV12-4, the J gene TRBJ1-5, with D unresolved. Trimming shortened V by 5 bases and J by 6 bases, and 8 bases separated the two germline ends. The CDR3 totals 12 residues. The CDR3 bases are TGTGCCAGCAGTGGCTCGGGTCAGCCCCAGCATTTT. It yields the protein CASSGSGQPQHF.

A note on this clone: Mismatch with germline at one junction end may stem from a read error. The J gene is TRBJ2-5, the V gene TRBV4-2; 12 bases align to TRBD2. Per the germline V gene, CDR1 is LGHNA and CDR2 is YNFKEQ. The CDR3 totals 14 residues. This chain's CDR3 is CASSPWTSGAPSNF. The CDR3, as DNA: TGTGCCAGCAGCCCCTGGACTAGCGGGGCCCCCTCGAACTTC.

This clone was seen a single time. The genes are TRBV27 and TRBJ1-1; maybe TRBD1 (5 bases). The CDR3 runs to 15 residues. V shed 2 bases and J shed 1 base, with 11 bases lying between them. The germline CDR1 and CDR2 sequences are MNHEY and SMNVEV (reference sequence). This chain's CDR3 is CASSLRAGSNTEAFF. The CDR3 DNA is TGTGCCAGCAGTTTACGAGCAGGGTCGAACACTGAAGCTTTCTTT.

The J gene is TRBJ2-5, the V gene TRBV29-1; TRBD1 aligns across 9 bases. Unmatched junction bases numbered 8, after V lost 7 bases and J lost 5 bases. Germline V gives CDR1 SQVTM, CDR2 ANQGSEA. The CDR3 covers 13 residues. The CDR3 protein is CSGVDRGGETQYF. The CDR3 DNA reads as TGCAGCGGTGTGGACAGGGGCGGGGAGACCCAGTACTTC.

V and J are TRBV5-6 and TRBJ2-2, with D possibly matching TRBD1 (6 bases). This CDR3 contains 17 residues. Trimming pared 3 bases from V and 6 bases from J, leaving 21 bases between. Germline-derived CDR1 and CDR2 are SGHDT and YYEEEE. This CDR3 is CASSYQTGPGVSGELFF. Here the CDR3 DNA reads TGTGCCAGCAGCTACCAGACAGGACCCGGTGTTTCCGGGGAGCTGTTTTTT. The full variable domain, its missing parts supplied by reference TRBV5-6 and TRBJ2-2, is DAGVTQSPTHLIKTRGQQVTLRCSPKSGHDTVSWYQQALGQGPQFIFQYYEEEERQRGNFPDRFSGHQFPNYSSELNVNALLLGDSALYLCASSYQTGPGVSGELFFGEGSRLTVL.

The chain recombines TRBV14 with TRBJ1-6; TRBD1 agrees at 8 bases. Germline lookup yields CDR1 SGHDN and CDR2 FVKESK. This CDR3 has 15 amino acids. Unmatched junction bases numbered 4, after V lost 4 bases and J lost 5 bases. The CDR3 region has the DNA TGTGCCAGCAGCCCCAGACAGGGGAATAATTCACCCCTCCACTTT. It encodes CASSPRQGNNSPLHF. The entire variable domain, with the rest obtained from reference TRBV14 and TRBJ1-6, is as follows: EAGVTQFPSHSVIEKGQTVTLRCDPISGHDNLYWYRRVMGKEIKFLLHFVKESKQDESGMPNNRFLAERTGGTYSTLKVQPAELEDSGVYFCASSPRQGNNSPLHFGNGTRLTVT.

J is TRBJ1-2 and V is TRBV15, with D perhaps TRBD1 (5 bases). Trimming cost V 0 bases and J 3 bases, with 23 bases left between them. CDR1 and CDR2 (germline): LNHNV, YYDKDF (reference sequence). The CDR3 consists of 19 residues. The CDR3 DNA is TGTGCCACCAGCAGAGATCGTACGGGCGGGGGGACTGACTACTATGGCTACACCTTC. Its protein is CATSRDRTGGGTDYYGYTF.

This chain uses TRBV13 with TRBJ1-2, with 10 bases aligning to TRBD1. Germline-derived CDR1 and CDR2 are PRHDT and FYEKMQ (reference sequence). The length of the CDR3 is 19 residues. Germline trimming cut 0 bases from V and 5 bases from J; bases unmatched to any gene: 15. The CDR3 bases are TGTGCCAGCAGCTTAGGCCTCGGGACAGGGGTAGCTCTAGAATATGGCTACACCTTC. It codes for CASSLGLGTGVALEYGYTF.

The rearrangement uses TRBV4-1 and TRBJ2-5, with 8 bases matching TRBD1. In germline, CDR1 is MGHRA, CDR2 YSYEKL. V dropped 4 bases and J dropped 2; count of bases not matched to a gene: 9. The CDR3 totals 16 residues. In DNA, the CDR3 is TGCGCCAGCAGCCCATCTCCGGGACAGGAGCAAGAGACCCAGTACTTC. Residues: CASSPSPGQEQETQYF.